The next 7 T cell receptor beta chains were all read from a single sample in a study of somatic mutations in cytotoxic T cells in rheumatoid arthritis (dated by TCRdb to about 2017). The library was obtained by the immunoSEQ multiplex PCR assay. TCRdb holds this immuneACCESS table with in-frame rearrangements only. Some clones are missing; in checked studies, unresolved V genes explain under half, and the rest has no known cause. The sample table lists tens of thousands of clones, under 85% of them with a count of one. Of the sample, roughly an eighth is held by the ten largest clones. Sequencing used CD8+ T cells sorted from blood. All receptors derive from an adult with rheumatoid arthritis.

CDR3 residues: CASSPGVGGELFF. DNA for the CDR3: TGTGCCAGCAGCCCAGGGGTTGGCGGGGAGCTGTTTTTT. This chain links TRBV5-6 with TRBJ2-2; D might be TRBD1 (6 bases). The CDR3 sequence is 13 residues long. Deletions cut 4 bases from V and 7 bases from J, with 11 bases between. CDR1 SGHDT and CDR2 YYEEEE come from the germline V gene.

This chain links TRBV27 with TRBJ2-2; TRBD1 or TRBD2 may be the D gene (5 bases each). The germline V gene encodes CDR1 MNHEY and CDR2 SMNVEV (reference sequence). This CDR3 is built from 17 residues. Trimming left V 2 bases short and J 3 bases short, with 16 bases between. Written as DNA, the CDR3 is TGTGCCAGCAGTTTAGGTCGGGACCTTCGATACACCGGGGAGCTGTTTTTT. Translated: CASSLGRDLRYTGELFF.

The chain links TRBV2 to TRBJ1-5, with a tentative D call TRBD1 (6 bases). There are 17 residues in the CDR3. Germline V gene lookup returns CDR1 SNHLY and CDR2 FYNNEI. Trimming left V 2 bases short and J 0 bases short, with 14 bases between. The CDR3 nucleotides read TGTGCCAGCAGTGAAAGTGGGGGGGCGTATAGCAATCAGCCCCAGCATTTT. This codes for CASSESGGAYSNQPQHF. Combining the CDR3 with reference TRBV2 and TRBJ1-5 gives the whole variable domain EPEVTQTPSHQVTQMGQEVILRCVPISNHLYFYWYRQILGQKVEFLVSFYNNEISEKSEIFDDQFSVERPDGSNFTLKIRSTKLEDSAMYFCASSESGGAYSNQPQHFGDGTRLSIL.

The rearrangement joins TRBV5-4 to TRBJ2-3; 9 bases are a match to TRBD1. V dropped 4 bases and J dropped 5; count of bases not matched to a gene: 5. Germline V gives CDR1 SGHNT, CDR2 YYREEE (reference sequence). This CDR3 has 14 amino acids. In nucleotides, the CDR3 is TGTGCCAGCAGCCAACAGGGGGCGTTAGATACGCAGTATTTT. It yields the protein CASSQQGALDTQYF.

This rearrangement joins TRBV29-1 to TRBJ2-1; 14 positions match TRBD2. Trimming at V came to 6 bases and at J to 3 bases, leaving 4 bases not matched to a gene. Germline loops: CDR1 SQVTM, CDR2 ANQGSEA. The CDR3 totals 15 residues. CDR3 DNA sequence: TGCAGCGTGGCGGGACTAGCGGGAGTCTACAATGAGCAGTTCTTC. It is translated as CSVAGLAGVYNEQFF.

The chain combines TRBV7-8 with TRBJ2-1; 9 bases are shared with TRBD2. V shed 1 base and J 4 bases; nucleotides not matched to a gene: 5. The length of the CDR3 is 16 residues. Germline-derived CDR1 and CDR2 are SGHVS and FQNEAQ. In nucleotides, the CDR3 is TGTGCCAGCAGCTTAGTGCGGGAGGGGATATACAATGAGCAGTTCTTC. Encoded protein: CASSLVREGIYNEQFF.

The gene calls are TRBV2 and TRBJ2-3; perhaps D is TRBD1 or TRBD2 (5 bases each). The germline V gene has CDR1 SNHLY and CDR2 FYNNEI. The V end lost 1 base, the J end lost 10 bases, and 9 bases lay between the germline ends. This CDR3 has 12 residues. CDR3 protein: CASSEGGMAQYF. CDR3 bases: TGTGCCAGCAGTGAAGGGGGGATGGCGCAGTATTTT. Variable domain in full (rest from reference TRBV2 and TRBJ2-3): EPEVTQTPSHQVTQMGQEVILRCVPISNHLYFYWYRQILGQKVEFLVSFYNNEISEKSEIFDDQFSVERPDGSNFTLKIRSTKLEDSAMYFCASSEGGMAQYFGPGTRLTVL.